The source of this T cell receptor (beta chain) is a study of blood T cell repertoires in COVID-19. About the study: Samples taken during acute and convalescent COVID-19 were collected in the United States, Italy and Spain.

This clone was detected only once. Other DNA sequences of this sample code for an identical CDR3. The table came from immunoSEQ multiplex PCR; TCRdb's copy has only in-frame clones and leaves some out. The sample has under 250,000 clones; 75% to 90% are singletons. Specimen: peripheral blood. The sequence was obtained from a woman aged 70-85 years with active or convalescent COVID-19.

The CDR3 nucleotides are TGTGCCAGCAGCTCAACCGGGACAGGGGGGGAAAAACTGTTTTTT. Its translation: CASSSTGTGGEKLFF. The V and J genes are TRBV9 and TRBJ1-4, with TRBD1 matching 11 bases. The germline V gene has CDR1 SGDLS and CDR2 YYNGEE. This CDR3 contains 15 residues. V lost 4 bases, J lost 8 bases, and 7 bases stayed unmatched.